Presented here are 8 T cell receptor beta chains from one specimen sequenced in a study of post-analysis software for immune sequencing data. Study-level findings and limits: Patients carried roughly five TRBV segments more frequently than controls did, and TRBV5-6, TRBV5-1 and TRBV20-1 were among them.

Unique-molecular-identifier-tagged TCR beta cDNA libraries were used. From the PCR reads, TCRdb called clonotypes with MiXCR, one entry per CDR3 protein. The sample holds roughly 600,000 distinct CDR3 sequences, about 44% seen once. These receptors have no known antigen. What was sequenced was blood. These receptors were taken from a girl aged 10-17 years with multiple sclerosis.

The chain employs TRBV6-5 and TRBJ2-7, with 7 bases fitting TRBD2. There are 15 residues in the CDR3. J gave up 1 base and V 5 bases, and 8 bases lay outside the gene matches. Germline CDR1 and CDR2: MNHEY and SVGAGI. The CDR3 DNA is TGTGCCAGCAGTCGCGGTAGCGGGCGTTCCTACGAGCAGTACTTC. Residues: CASSRGSGRSYEQYF.

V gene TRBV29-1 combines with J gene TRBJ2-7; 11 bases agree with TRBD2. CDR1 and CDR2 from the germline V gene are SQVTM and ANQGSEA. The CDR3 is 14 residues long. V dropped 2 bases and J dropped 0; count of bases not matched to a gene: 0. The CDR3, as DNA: TGCAGCGTTGAAACTAGCGGGAGCTCCTACGAGCAGTACTTC. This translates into CSVETSGSSYEQYF.

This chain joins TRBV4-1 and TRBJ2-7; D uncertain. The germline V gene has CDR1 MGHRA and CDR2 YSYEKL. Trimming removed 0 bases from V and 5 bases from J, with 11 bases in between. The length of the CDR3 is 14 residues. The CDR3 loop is CASSQEDWVNEQYF. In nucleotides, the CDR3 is TGCGCCAGCAGCCAAGAAGACTGGGTGAACGAGCAGTACTTC.

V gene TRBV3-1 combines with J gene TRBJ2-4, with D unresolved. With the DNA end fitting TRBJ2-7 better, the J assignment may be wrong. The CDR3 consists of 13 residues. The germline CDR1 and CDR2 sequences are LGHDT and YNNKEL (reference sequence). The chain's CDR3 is CASSQRRAYEQYF. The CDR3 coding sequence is TGTGCCAGCAGTCAACGGAGAGCTTACGAGCAGTACTTC.

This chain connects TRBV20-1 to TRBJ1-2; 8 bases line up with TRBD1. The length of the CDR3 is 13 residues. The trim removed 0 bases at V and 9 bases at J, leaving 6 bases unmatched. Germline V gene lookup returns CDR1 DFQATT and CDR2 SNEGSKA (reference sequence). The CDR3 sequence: CSARDPRTGSYTF. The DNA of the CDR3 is TGCAGTGCTAGAGACCCACGGACAGGGAGCTACACCTTC.

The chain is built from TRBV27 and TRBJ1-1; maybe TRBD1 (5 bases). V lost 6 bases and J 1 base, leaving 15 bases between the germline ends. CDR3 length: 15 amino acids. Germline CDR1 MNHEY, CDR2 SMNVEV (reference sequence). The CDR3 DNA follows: TGTGCCAGCAGCTCACCGGGACGGAAGAACACTGAAGCTTTCTTT. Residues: CASSSPGRKNTEAFF.

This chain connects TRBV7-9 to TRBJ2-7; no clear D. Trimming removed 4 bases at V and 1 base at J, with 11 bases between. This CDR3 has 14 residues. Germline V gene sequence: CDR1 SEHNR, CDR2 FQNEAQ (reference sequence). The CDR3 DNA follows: TGTGCCAGCAGCTCAGACCGAAATTCCTACGAGCAGTACTTC. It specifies CASSSDRNSYEQYF. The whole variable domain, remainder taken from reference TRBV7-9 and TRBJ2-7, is DTGVSQNPRHKITKRGQNVTFRCDPISEHNRLYWYRQTLGQGPEFLTYFQNEAQLEKSRLLSDRFSAERPKGSFSTLEIQRTEQGDSAMYLCASSSDRNSYEQYFGPGTRLTVT.

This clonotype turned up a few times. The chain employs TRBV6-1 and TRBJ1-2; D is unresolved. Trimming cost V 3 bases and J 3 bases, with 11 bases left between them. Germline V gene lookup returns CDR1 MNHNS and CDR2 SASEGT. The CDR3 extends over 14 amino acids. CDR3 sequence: CASSDLRSYYGYTF. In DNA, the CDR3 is TGTGCCAGCAGTGACCTAAGGAGCTACTATGGCTACACCTTC.